The text below deals with one TCR beta chain. TCRdb's table, derived via immunoSEQ multiplex PCR, lists solely in-frame clones and lacks some. The data contain about 13,000 clones, 65% to 85% of them singletons. This entry comes from a study of sequential checkpoint blockade in melanoma. Trimming removed 4 bases from V and 2 bases from J, with 12 bases in between. Germline lookup yields CDR1 KGHSH and CDR2 LQKENI. The CDR3 runs 14 residues. Regarding treatment: randomized to nivolumab then ipilimumab (arm A) or the reverse (arm B). Sorted cells were live CD3+CD8+, lacking CD19 and CD56, from PBMCs. The chain uses TRBV18 and TRBJ2-7; TRBD1 is a possible D gene (5 bases). The clonotype originates from a human patient with melanoma. Some clones in this sample may be carry-over from other donors' samples. The specimen comprised CD8+ T cells sorted from blood (inferred from file names), sampled from a patient given nivolumab and ipilimumab in sequence. CDR3 bases: TGTGCCAGCTCACATCAGGACAACCCCTACGAGCAGTACTTC. As protein: CASSHQDNPYEQYF.